This T cell receptor beta chain was documented in a study of OX40 agonist ivuxolimab in advanced cancers. Study-wide background: Prior checkpoint blockade (anti-PD-1, anti-PD-L1 or anti-CTLA-4) was permitted; approximately 44% had it.

A note on this clone: Its target is unknown.

TCRdb's copy holds only in-frame clones and misses some; the assay was immunoSEQ multiplex PCR. The sample carries 100,000 to 150,000 clones, roughly 92% recorded once. Germline V gene sequence: CDR1 SGHNT, CDR2 YYREEE (reference sequence). The CDR3 contains 14 residues. J was trimmed by 5 bases and V by 4 bases; bases with no gene match: 7. General study points: The study found among the lowest clonal expansion in partial responders at 0.1-3.0 mg/kg. At 0.1 to 3.0 mg/kg, clonal expansion of CD4+ and CD8+ blood T cells had occurred by week 6.

The input for sequencing was CD4+ or CD8+ T cells sorted from blood, taken in a trial of the OX40 agonist ivuxolimab. V is TRBV5-4 and J is TRBJ2-7; 9 bases align to TRBD1. This TCR came from an adult with an advanced solid tumor such as melanoma, head and neck, liver or kidney cancer. CDR3 loop: CASSPGQGRDEQYF. The DNA for the CDR3 is TGTGCCAGCAGCCCTGGACAGGGGAGGGACGAGCAGTACTTC.